The 10 T cell receptor beta chains in this list originate from one sample, sequenced in a study of OX40 agonist ivuxolimab in advanced cancers. TCRdb's copy holds only in-frame clones and misses some; the assay was immunoSEQ multiplex PCR. The data contain about 32,000 clones, roughly 76% of them singletons. Sample: CD4+ or CD8+ T cells sorted from blood, taken in a trial of the OX40 agonist ivuxolimab. The receptors come from an adult with an advanced solid tumor such as melanoma, head and neck, liver or kidney cancer.

This clone has only one observation. The gene calls are TRBV11-2 and TRBJ2-1; 9 nucleotides align to TRBD2. The ends lost 7 bases at V and 3 bases at J; junction bases unmatched: 7. Germline CDR1 reads SGHAT; CDR2 reads FQNNGV. This CDR3 has 15 residues. CDR3: CASTQAGGYYNEQFF. CDR3 DNA sequence: TGTGCCAGCACTCAAGCGGGAGGTTACTACAATGAGCAGTTCTTC.

The chain couples TRBV5-6 to TRBJ1-4; no definite D call. Per the germline V gene, CDR1 is SGHDT and CDR2 is YYEEEE. The V and J ends lost 0 bases and 8 bases respectively, with 11 bases between them. CDR3 length: 14 residues. Here the CDR3 DNA reads TGTGCCAGCAGCTTGGGCGGGGATTCAGAAAAACTGTTTTTT. It translates to CASSLGGDSEKLFF.

The chain uses TRBV28 and TRBJ1-1, with TRBD1 identical over 7 bases. Losses at the gene ends were 9 bases for V and 8 bases for J; bases not matched to a gene: 9. The CDR3 covers 12 residues. Per germline, CDR1 MDHEN and CDR2 SYDVKM. The chain's CDR3 is CASTTGVREAFF. Written as DNA, the CDR3 is TGTGCCAGTACCACAGGGGTAAGGGAAGCTTTCTTT.

The chain couples TRBV2 to TRBJ2-3; 12 bases are shared with TRBD2. Germline V gives CDR1 SNHLY, CDR2 FYNNEI. The CDR3 runs to 13 residues. V trimming: 6 bases; J trimming: 10 bases; junction bases outside the gene matches: 5. The CDR3: CASRRTSGVAQYF. DNA of the CDR3: TGTGCCAGCAGAAGGACTAGCGGGGTTGCGCAGTATTTT.

This chain links TRBV13 with TRBJ2-7; D uncertain. The V and J ends lost 5 bases and 5 bases respectively, with 10 bases between them. There are 12 residues in the CDR3. Germline assignment: CDR1 PRHDT and CDR2 FYEKMQ (reference sequence). This chain's CDR3 is CASSPPHHEQYF. CDR3 coding DNA: TGTGCCAGCAGCCCGCCTCATCACGAGCAGTACTTC.

This clone was detected once. This sequence joins TRBV30 and TRBJ1-2; tentative D call: TRBD1 (5 bases). The CDR3 contains 14 residues. In germline, CDR1 is GTSNPN, CDR2 SVGIG (reference sequence). V lost 8 bases to trimming and J lost 4 bases, with 20 bases between them. The CDR3 region is CARDRDGELYGYTF. CDR3 in DNA: TGTGCCCGCGATAGGGACGGTGAACTCTATGGCTACACCTTC.

The chain carries TRBV7-8 and TRBJ1-5, with D unclear. The CDR3 loop spans 14 amino acids. V was clipped by 0 bases and J by 2 bases, with 5 bases between them. Germline lookup yields CDR1 SGHVS and CDR2 FQNEAQ. The CDR3 nucleotides read TGTGCCAGCAGCTTAGCGGCTGGCAATCAGCCCCAGCATTTT. It specifies CASSLAAGNQPQHF. Looking up the rest from reference TRBV7-8 and TRBJ1-5 gives the full variable domain: GAGVSQSPRYKVAKRGQDVALRCDPISGHVSLFWYQQALGQGPEFLTYFQNEAQLDKSGLPSDRFFAERPEGSVSTLKIQRTQQEDSAVYLCASSLAAGNQPQHFGDGTRLSIL.

The rearrangement joins TRBV7-6 to TRBJ1-3; possible D gene TRBD1, 5 bases. Germline CDR1 is SGHVS and CDR2 is FNYEAQ. The CDR3 is made up of 18 amino acids. V was cut by 3 bases and J by 3 bases, with 21 bases left in between. CDR3 sequence (DNA): TGTGCCAGCAGCTTCTTCAGCAGGCCGGAGGGGAGTGGAAACACCATATATTTT. Protein product: CASSFFSRPEGSGNTIYF.

The rearrangement uses TRBV5-4 and TRBJ1-1; tentatively, D is TRBD1 (6 bases). The CDR3 has 15 residues. CDR1 is SGHNT, CDR2 YYREEE, per germline (reference sequence). Trimming removed 4 bases at V and 0 bases at J, with 13 bases between. The CDR3 spells CASSQGQFLNTEAFF. The CDR3 DNA reads TGTGCCAGCAGCCAAGGACAGTTTCTGAACACTGAAGCTTTCTTT.

In its sample, this clone was seen a few times. This chain links TRBV19 with TRBJ1-1; D remains ambiguous. The CDR3 totals 9 residues. Looked up from germline, CDR1 is LNHDA and CDR2 is SQIVND (reference sequence). The DNA of the CDR3 is TGTGCTCGGTGGGCTGAAGCTTTCTTT. Translating gives CARWAEAFF.